Presented here are 18 T cell receptor beta chains from one specimen sequenced in a study of Ad26.COV2.S vaccination and SARS-CoV-2 variants (dated by TCRdb to about 2021). The meaning of the sample's treatment or condition label: 15 to 20 received Ad26.COV2.S at low or high dose, single or two shots; several received placebo; per-sample allocation not given. For vaccine and placebo recipients, the sequenced repertoires came from samples collected on day 63 after the first injection. Library preparation used the immunoSEQ multiplex PCR assay. The clones in this table, taken by TCRdb from immuneACCESS, are in-frame only. Not every clone is retained; where verified, under half of the shortfall comes from an unresolved V gene, and the cause of the rest is unknown. This sample is represented by about 440,000 clones; 87% of them were singletons. Around 13% of the sample comes from the top ten. The sample here was peripheral blood, taken in a trial of Ad26.COV2.S vaccine versus placebo. These receptors were collected from a person aged 18-65 years who received the Ad26.COV2.S COVID-19 vaccine or a placebo.

The chain uses TRBV10-3 and TRBJ2-1; 9 positions agree with TRBD2. V gave up 4 bases and J gave up 1 base; unmatched junction bases: 14. The germline V gene encodes CDR1 ENHRY and CDR2 SYGVKD. There are 19 residues in the CDR3. This chain's CDR3 is CAISAGGRISGRSYNEQFF. The CDR3 DNA reads TGTGCCATCAGTGCGGGAGGACGGATCAGCGGGAGGTCCTACAATGAGCAGTTCTTC.

This clone was observed a single time. This sequence joins TRBV15 and TRBJ1-4; 7 bases match TRBD1. Trimming removed 4 bases from V and 3 bases from J; junction bases left unmatched: 11. Germline CDR1 reads LNHNV; CDR2 reads YYDKDF (reference sequence). The CDR3 has 17 residues. The CDR3 sequence: CATSNGDRGFPNEKLFF. In DNA form, the CDR3 reads TGTGCCACCAGCAATGGGGACAGAGGGTTCCCTAATGAAAAACTGTTTTTT. The variable domain in full, completed from reference TRBV15 and TRBJ1-4, reads DAMVIQNPRYQVTQFGKPVTLSCSQTLNHNVMYWYQQKSSQAPKLLFHYYDKDFNNEADTPDNFQSRRPNTSFCFLDIRSPGLGDTAMYLCATSNGDRGFPNEKLFFGSGTQLSVL.

The chain recombines TRBV5-4 with TRBJ2-1, with TRBD2 identical over 13 bases. The CDR3 is 15 amino acids. Trimming removed 0 bases from V and 9 bases from J; junction bases left unmatched: 3. The germline V gene encodes CDR1 SGHNT and CDR2 YYREEE (reference sequence). CDR3: CASSLDGLAGAEQFF. As DNA, the CDR3 is TGTGCCAGCAGCTTGGATGGACTAGCGGGAGCTGAGCAGTTCTTC.

The chain carries TRBV5-4 and TRBJ2-1; 11 bases match TRBD1. V gave up 4 bases and J gave up 9 bases; unmatched junction bases: 9. The CDR3 sequence is 15 residues long. Germline V gene data show CDR1 as SGHNT and CDR2 as YYREEE (reference sequence). The DNA of the CDR3 is TGTGCCAGCAGCCTGAGGACAGGGGGCTTAGGTGAGCAGTTCTTC. Its translation is CASSLRTGGLGEQFF.

This chain uses TRBV28 with TRBJ1-4; 7 bases line up with TRBD1. CDR3 size: 13 residues. With 5 bases clipped from V and 9 bases from J, the junction kept 6 bases outside the gene matches. Germline CDR1 MDHEN, CDR2 SYDVKM. CDR3 bases: TGTGCCAGCAGTGGCGGACAGGTCCAAAAACTGTTTTTT. It yields the protein CASSGGQVQKLFF.

V gene TRBV5-1 combines with J gene TRBJ2-3; no clear D gene. Trimming took 5 bases from V and 6 from J, leaving 10 bases between them. The CDR3 has 12 amino acids. CDR1 and CDR2 from the germline V gene are SGHRS and YFSETQ. CDR3 region: CASRHSPDTQYF. Written as DNA, the CDR3 is TGCGCCAGCAGGCACTCCCCCGATACGCAGTATTTT.

The rearrangement uses TRBV6-6 and TRBJ1-3; weak D call: TRBD1 (6 bases). Trimming pared 7 bases from V and 7 bases from J, leaving 11 bases between. The CDR3 sequence is 12 residues long. Germline CDR1 is MNHNY and CDR2 is SVGAGI (reference sequence). The CDR3 sequence: CASNTGLNTIYF. The CDR3 DNA reads as TGTGCCAGCAATACAGGGTTGAACACCATATATTTT.

This chain uses TRBV27 with TRBJ1-2; unclear D gene. From germline, CDR1 is MNHEY and CDR2 SMNVEV (reference sequence). V lost 6 bases, J lost 8 bases, and 16 bases lay in between. There are 13 residues in the CDR3. The CDR3 loop is CASRSQMGSGYTF. Here the CDR3 DNA reads TGTGCCAGCAGGTCTCAAATGGGGTCCGGCTACACCTTC.

The chain links TRBV7-9 to TRBJ1-1; D might be TRBD1 (5 bases). CDR3 length: 16 amino acids. Germline CDR1 reads SEHNR; CDR2 reads FQNEAQ (reference sequence). Trimming took off 2 bases at V and 6 bases at J, with 19 bases between the two ends. The chain's CDR3 is CASSLSSRQRRPEAFF. The CDR3 DNA follows: TGTGCCAGCAGCTTATCCTCCCGACAGCGGCGCCCTGAAGCTTTCTTT.

J is TRBJ2-1 and V is TRBV5-4; D possibly corresponds to TRBD1 (6 bases). Trimming pared 1 base from V and 1 base from J, leaving 15 bases between. Germline V gene lookup returns CDR1 SGHNT and CDR2 YYREEE (reference sequence). This CDR3 contains 17 residues. This CDR3 reads CASSLTQGKWSYNEQFF. The CDR3 DNA follows: TGTGCCAGCAGCTTGACCCAGGGGAAGTGGTCCTACAATGAGCAGTTCTTC.

This clone was counted a single time. The chain has TRBV30 and TRBJ2-5; D uncertain. Between the trimmed V and J ends, which lost 1 base and 5 bases, there was a span of 11 bases. From germline, CDR1 is GTSNPN and CDR2 SVGIG (reference sequence). CDR3 size: 13 residues. The CDR3 here is CAWSAQAYETQYF. CDR3 nucleotides: TGTGCCTGGAGTGCCCAGGCGTATGAGACCCAGTACTTC.

About this clone: The junction departs from the called germline gene at one end, perhaps through a read error. The chain carries TRBV28 and TRBJ1-3; 7 bases line up with TRBD1. The V gene's germline CDR1 is MDHEN and CDR2 SYDVKM. The length of the CDR3 is 13 residues. CDR3 residues: CASSLNWGTETRF. DNA of the CDR3: TGTGCCAGCAGTTTAAATTGGGGGACAGAAACCCGTTTT.

This clone turned up a few times. The chain couples TRBV7-2 to TRBJ2-7; the D is unclear. CDR1 is SGHTA, CDR2 FQGNSA, per germline. This CDR3 has 12 amino acids. V was pared by 4 bases and J by 4 bases, with 8 bases between. The CDR3, as DNA: TGTGCCAGCAGCTCCAATTCTTACGAGCAGTACTTC. It codes for CASSSNSYEQYF.

This clone was counted a single time. The chain has TRBV9 and TRBJ2-1, with a possible D match to TRBD2 (5 bases). Germline values: CDR1 SGDLS, CDR2 YYNGEE. With 0 bases removed from V and 6 bases from J, the gap between germline ends came to 16 bases. This CDR3 spans 16 amino acids. This chain's CDR3 is CASSVATNGIANEQFF. The CDR3 DNA reads TGTGCCAGCAGCGTAGCTACAAACGGGATAGCCAATGAGCAGTTCTTC.

V usage is TRBV2 and J usage is TRBJ1-1, with TRBD1 identical over 7 bases. V lost 2 bases to trimming and J lost 4 bases; unmatched junction nucleotides: 4. CDR3 length: 14 residues. Germline values: CDR1 SNHLY, CDR2 FYNNEI. The CDR3 reads CASSEQGVGTEAFF. CDR3 DNA sequence: TGTGCCAGCAGTGAACAGGGGGTTGGCACTGAAGCTTTCTTT.

The chain is built from TRBV18 and TRBJ1-2; D not resolved. V lost 2 bases and J 0 bases, leaving 10 bases between the germline ends. This CDR3 comprises 15 residues. Germline CDR1 reads KGHSH; CDR2 reads LQKENI. Here the CDR3 DNA reads TGTGCCAGCTCACCAATGGAGTCCTCTAACTATGGCTACACCTTC. Translated: CASSPMESSNYGYTF.

The rearrangement joins TRBV5-1 to TRBJ2-1, with TRBD2 matching 14 bases. Germline V gene sequence: CDR1 SGHRS, CDR2 YFSETQ. V was pared by 2 bases and J by 6 bases, with 7 bases of the junction left unmatched. This CDR3 has 17 amino acids. CDR3: CASSFVSGTSGSNEQFF. CDR3 sequence (DNA): TGCGCCAGCAGCTTCGTGTCCGGGACTAGCGGGAGCAATGAGCAGTTCTTC.

This clone was recorded a few times. This chain links TRBV4-3 with TRBJ2-2; D possibly corresponds to TRBD1 (5 bases). The CDR3 spans 13 residues. Germline V lookup: CDR1 LGHNA, CDR2 YSLEER. The V and J ends lost 4 bases and 4 bases respectively, with 7 bases between them. DNA for the CDR3: TGCGCCAGCAGCCGAACAGGCACCGGGGAGCTGTTTTTT. Translated: CASSRTGTGELFF.